Below are 21 T cell receptor beta chains sequenced from a single sample in a study of graft-versus-host responses after intestinal transplantation. Some clones are missing from TCRdb's copy, which holds only in-frame ones; the method was immunoSEQ multiplex PCR. The table lists more than 25,000 clones, over 85% of them singletons. The material was PBMCs, obtained nearly 31 days after intestinal transplant. The receptors here all came from a human patient who received an intestinal transplant, so some T cells may come from the graft donor.

V and J are TRBV5-1 and TRBJ1-2; 9 bases are shared with TRBD1. This CDR3 spans 14 amino acids. Losses at the gene ends were 4 bases for V and 6 bases for J; bases not matched to a gene: 7. CDR1 SGHRS and CDR2 YFSETQ come from the germline V gene. CDR3 DNA sequence: TGCGCCAGCAGCCGATGGACAGGGGTGGATGGCTACACCTTC. Translating gives CASSRWTGVDGYTF.

CDR3 region: CASSDAGTGYYEQYF. The CDR3, as DNA: TGTGCCAGCAGCGACGCCGGAACAGGGTACTACGAGCAGTACTTC. The genes are TRBV7-9 and TRBJ2-7; a possible D gene is TRBD1 (6 bases). Trimming shortened V by 5 bases and J by 3 bases, and 17 bases separated the two germline ends. The CDR3 is made up of 15 amino acids. The germline V gene has CDR1 SEHNR and CDR2 FQNEAQ (reference sequence). Filled out from reference TRBV7-9 and TRBJ2-7, the complete variable domain reads DTGVSQNPRHKITKRGQNVTFRCDPISEHNRLYWYRQTLGQGPEFLTYFQNEAQLEKSRLLSDRFSAERPKGSFSTLEIQRTEQGDSAMYLCASSDAGTGYYEQYFGPGTRLTVT.

The chain has TRBV9 and TRBJ2-4, with no clear D. The germline CDR1 and CDR2 sequences are SGDLS and YYNGEE. V gave up 4 bases and J gave up 0 bases, with 11 bases separating them. The CDR3 covers 15 residues. The CDR3 protein is CASSPGRLAKNIQYF. The CDR3 nucleotides read TGTGCCAGCAGCCCCGGTCGGTTAGCCAAAAACATTCAGTACTTC.

CDR3 nucleotides: TGTGCCAGTAGTACGACAGGGGGCTATCAGCCCCAGCATTTT. Protein sequence: CASSTTGGYQPQHF. The gene calls are TRBV19 and TRBJ1-5; 10 bases agree with TRBD1. The CDR3 sequence is 14 residues long. The ends lost 4 bases at V and 5 bases at J; junction bases unmatched: 2. The germline V gene has CDR1 LNHDA and CDR2 SQIVND (reference sequence).

The chain's CDR3 is CASSSRTSEKLFF. In DNA, the CDR3 is TGTGCCAGCAGCTCTCGTACCTCAGAAAAACTGTTTTTT. The rearrangement uses TRBV11-2 and TRBJ1-4; D is ambiguous. CDR1 is SGHAT and CDR2 is FQNNGV in the germline V gene. V lost 4 bases and J lost 8, with 11 bases in between. The CDR3 totals 13 residues.

The chain couples TRBV30 to TRBJ1-6; 9 positions match TRBD1. Germline CDR1 GTSNPN, CDR2 SVGIG (reference sequence). CDR3 length: 14 amino acids. V dropped 3 bases and J dropped 8; count of bases not matched to a gene: 5. The CDR3 reads CAWRPGQGDSPLHF. The CDR3, as DNA: TGTGCCTGGAGGCCGGGACAGGGAGATTCACCCCTCCACTTT. Drawing the rest from reference TRBV30 and TRBJ1-6, the complete variable domain is SQTIHQWPATLVQPVGSPLSLECTVEGTSNPNLYWYRQAAGRGLQLLFYSVGIGQISSEVPQNLSASRPQDRQFILSSKKLLLSDSGFYLCAWRPGQGDSPLHFGNGTRLTVT.

V is TRBV2 and J is TRBJ1-2; D is unresolved. The CDR3 runs 11 residues. Germline V gene lookup returns CDR1 SNHLY and CDR2 FYNNEI. V was pared by 4 bases and J by 10 bases, with 10 bases between. The CDR3: CASSALEVYTF. The CDR3 nucleotides read TGTGCCAGCAGTGCCCTAGAGGTCTACACCTTC.

The chain is built from TRBV11-2 and TRBJ2-7, with D uncertain. This CDR3 has 12 residues. CDR1 and CDR2 from the germline V gene are SGHAT and FQNNGV. V shed 1 base and J shed 3 bases, with 4 bases lying between them. The CDR3 here is CASSLGLYEQYF. CDR3 coding DNA: TGTGCCAGCAGCTTAGGACTCTACGAGCAGTACTTC. Using reference TRBV11-2 and TRBJ2-7 for the parts outside the CDR3, the full variable domain is EAGVAQSPRYKIIEKRQSVAFWCNPISGHATLYWYQQILGQGPKLLIQFQNNGVVDDSQLPKDRFSAERLKGVDSTLKIQPAKLEDSAVYLCASSLGLYEQYFGPGTRLTVT.

The chain joins TRBV14 to TRBJ1-6; 10 bases agree with TRBD1. Germline V gene lookup returns CDR1 SGHDN and CDR2 FVKESK. The CDR3 is made up of 15 amino acids. Trimming removed 4 bases from V and 4 bases from J; junction bases left unmatched: 1. The chain's CDR3 is CASSPGQGYNSPLHF. The DNA for the CDR3 is TGTGCCAGCAGCCCGGGACAGGGGTATAATTCACCCCTCCACTTT.

This chain joins TRBV7-9 and TRBJ2-2; maybe TRBD1 (5 bases). CDR1 is SEHNR and CDR2 is FQNEAQ in the germline V gene (reference sequence). The CDR3 runs 17 residues. V was cut by 2 bases and J by 1 base, with 14 bases left in between. CDR3 residues: CASSLMGQGLNTGELFF. In DNA form, the CDR3 reads TGTGCCAGCAGCTTAATGGGGCAGGGTTTGAACACCGGGGAGCTGTTTTTT.

CDR3 sequence: CASRRTSGGPRETQYF. The CDR3 bases are TGCGCCAGCAGGAGGACTAGCGGGGGTCCACGAGAGACCCAGTACTTC. The chain uses TRBV5-1 and TRBJ2-5; TRBD2 matches 13 bases. There are 16 residues in the CDR3. Germline-derived CDR1 and CDR2 are SGHRS and YFSETQ. The ends lost 5 bases at V and 4 bases at J; junction bases unmatched: 8. Together with reference TRBV5-1 and TRBJ2-5, the CDR3 gives the full variable domain: KAGVTQTPRYLIKTRGQQVTLSCSPISGHRSVSWYQQTPGQGLQFLFEYFSETQRNKGNFPGRFSGRQFSNSRSEMNVSTLELGDSALYLCASRRTSGGPRETQYFGPGTRLLVL.

The rearrangement links TRBV12-2 to TRBJ1-2; no check of the table's D call, TRBD1, against the DNA was made. TRBV12-2 is noted as a pseudogene. CDR3 length: 16 residues. CDR3 region: CASRLVRGRGYYGYTF. The CDR3 nucleotides read TGTGCAAGTCGCTTAGTCAGGGGGCGCGGCTACTATGGCTACACCTTC.

The chain combines TRBV7-6 with TRBJ2-3; 10 bases are shared with TRBD1. The CDR3 has 15 residues. Trimming at V came to 5 bases and at J to 5 bases, leaving 7 bases not matched to a gene. Per germline, CDR1 SGHVS and CDR2 FNYEAQ. CDR3 region: CASSVTGGEGDTQYF. Here the CDR3 DNA reads TGTGCCAGCAGCGTGACAGGGGGCGAGGGAGATACGCAGTATTTT.

V gene TRBV6-1 combines with J gene TRBJ2-7, with 7 bases that match TRBD2. The CDR3 runs to 15 residues. The ends lost 0 bases at V and 4 bases at J; junction bases unmatched: 6. Germline-derived CDR1 and CDR2 are MNHNS and SASEGT. The CDR3, as DNA: TGTGCCAGCAGTGAAGCGTGGGCTAGCGGATACGAGCAGTACTTC. Encoded protein: CASSEAWASGYEQYF.

V gene TRBV5-1 combines with J gene TRBJ2-2; unclear D gene. V lost 4 bases and J lost 1, with 2 bases in between. The CDR3 is 12 amino acids. From germline, CDR1 is SGHRS and CDR2 YFSETQ. The DNA for the CDR3 is TGCGCCAGCAGCCTGAACACCGGGGAGCTGTTTTTT. Its translation is CASSLNTGELFF.

The chain links TRBV4-3 to TRBJ2-2; the D gene is possibly TRBD1 (6 bases). CDR1 is LGHNA and CDR2 is YSLEER in the germline V gene. V shed 3 bases and J shed 5 bases, with 13 bases lying between them. This CDR3 contains 15 residues. The CDR3 coding sequence is TGCGCCAGCAGCCAGGGGGTCAGGGGAACCGGGGAGCTGTTTTTT. Amino acids: CASSQGVRGTGELFF.

J is TRBJ2-7 and V is TRBV6-6; 7 bases are shared with TRBD2. From germline, CDR1 is MNHNY and CDR2 SVGAGI (reference sequence). With V trimmed by 5 bases and J by 2 bases, 9 bases remained unmatched. The CDR3 has 15 residues. The CDR3 sequence is CASSRSGRDPYEQYF. The CDR3 DNA sequence: TGTGCCAGCAGTCGTAGCGGGCGGGACCCCTACGAGCAGTACTTC.

V is TRBV4-1 and J is TRBJ2-1, with 8 bases lining up with TRBD2. Germline trimming cut 6 bases from V and 4 bases from J; bases unmatched to any gene: 14. The germline V gene has CDR1 MGHRA and CDR2 YSYEKL. This CDR3 has 17 amino acids. In nucleotides, the CDR3 is TGCGCCAGCAGTCTCGGTTTACTAGCGGCGATTTACAATGAGCAGTTCTTC. It is translated as CASSLGLLAAIYNEQFF.

The rearrangement joins TRBV14 to TRBJ1-2; a weak D match, TRBD1 (5 bases). This CDR3 has 12 amino acids. V gave up 5 bases and J gave up 4 bases, with 8 bases separating them. In germline, CDR1 is SGHDN, CDR2 FVKESK. The CDR3 is CASSKQGYGYTF. For the CDR3, the DNA is TGTGCCAGCAGCAAGCAGGGCTATGGCTACACCTTC.

The chain links TRBV18 to TRBJ2-1; either TRBD1 or TRBD2 may supply D (6 bases each). Trimming pared 3 bases from V and 7 bases from J, leaving 10 bases between. The CDR3 runs 13 residues. CDR1 KGHSH and CDR2 LQKENI come from the germline V gene. The CDR3: CASSPGAGNEQFF. The CDR3 DNA is TGTGCCAGCTCACCGGGGGCGGGGAATGAGCAGTTCTTC.

The V and J genes are TRBV4-3 and TRBJ1-5; D perhaps matches TRBD1 (6 bases). V was cut by 0 bases and J by 6 bases, with 12 bases left in between. The germline V gene has CDR1 LGHNA and CDR2 YSLEER. The CDR3 contains 15 residues. Written as DNA, the CDR3 is TGCGCCAGCAGCCAAGATAGCGGACAGTCTCAGCCCCAGCATTTT. Translating it yields CASSQDSGQSQPQHF.